The 20 T cell receptor beta chains presented below share a single source sample, sequenced in a study of blood T cell repertoires in COVID-19. Libraries were prepared by immunoSEQ multiplex PCR; TCRdb keeps only in-frame clonotypes and omits some of them. The sample yields 130,000 to 150,000 clones, roughly 89% seen once. The sample consisted of peripheral blood. These receptors were taken from a woman in her fifties or sixties with acute or convalescent COVID-19.

The chain employs TRBV10-3 and TRBJ1-2; D not resolved. The CDR3 runs 17 residues. The ends were cut back, 4 bases at V and 0 bases at J, with 18 bases in the middle. Germline CDR1 ENHRY, CDR2 SYGVKD. The CDR3 region is CAISVREPHTTNYGYTF. The CDR3 region has the DNA TGTGCCATCAGTGTTCGGGAACCCCACACCACTAACTATGGCTACACCTTC.

The V call is TRBV7-2, the J call TRBJ2-1; TRBD1 aligns across 9 bases. Looked up from germline, CDR1 is SGHTA and CDR2 is FQGNSA. The CDR3 is made up of 15 amino acids. V shed 3 bases, J shed 10 bases, and the junction held 10 bases outside the gene matches. The CDR3 protein is CASSLDRGPAGEQFF. DNA of the CDR3: TGTGCCAGCAGCTTGGACAGGGGACCCGCAGGGGAGCAGTTCTTC. Combining the CDR3 with reference TRBV7-2 and TRBJ2-1 gives the whole variable domain GAGVSQSPSNKVTEKGKDVELRCDPISGHTALYWYRQSLGQGLEFLIYFQGNSAPDKSGLPSDRFSAERTGGSVSTLTIQRTQQEDSAVYLCASSLDRGPAGEQFFGPGTRLTVL.

The chain joins TRBV14 to TRBJ2-3, with 9 bases that match TRBD2. The J segment lost 1 base and the V segment lost 5 bases, leaving 10 bases of the junction unmatched. Germline CDR1 and CDR2: SGHDN and FVKESK. There are 17 residues in the CDR3. CDR3 nucleotides: TGTGCCAGCAGCGAAGGGACGCGGGGGGGAGGCACAGATACGCAGTATTTT. This encodes CASSEGTRGGGTDTQYF.

The V and J genes are TRBV13 and TRBJ2-5; TRBD1 might be the D (6 bases). CDR3 length equals 14 residues. The germline V and J ends were trimmed by 1 base and 3 bases, with 9 bases remaining between them. Germline lookup yields CDR1 PRHDT and CDR2 FYEKMQ (reference sequence). The CDR3 region has the DNA TGTGCCAGCAGCTTAGACAGGGCTAAAGAGACCCAGTACTTC. Translated: CASSLDRAKETQYF.

The CDR3 region has the DNA TGTGCCAGCAGTGAGCCGGGACAGTGGGAAAAACTGTTTTTT. Encoded protein: CASSEPGQWEKLFF. The J gene is TRBJ1-4, the V gene TRBV25-1, with TRBD1 identical over 7 bases. The CDR3 is made up of 14 amino acids. CDR1 is MGHDK and CDR2 is SYGVNS in the germline V gene. V gave up 3 bases and J gave up 8 bases; unmatched junction bases: 6.

The chain employs TRBV19 and TRBJ1-2, with 7 nucleotides matching TRBD1. After removal of 6 bases from V and 2 bases from J, the junction contained 6 bases not matched to a gene. Germline CDR1 is LNHDA and CDR2 is SQIVND (reference sequence). This CDR3 contains 14 residues. The CDR3 nucleotides are TGTGCCAGTAGCACAATGACAGGGAACTATGGCTACACCTTC. As protein: CASSTMTGNYGYTF.

This clone appeared once. The chain joins TRBV2 to TRBJ1-1, with 7 positions matching TRBD1. Losses at the gene ends were 8 bases for V and 6 bases for J; bases not matched to a gene: 18. The length of the CDR3 is 16 residues. The germline gives CDR1 SNHLY, CDR2 FYNNEI. CDR3 bases: TGTGCCAGCCCACGAGGAGGGGGCATAATCGGGGCTGAAGCTTTCTTT. Its translation is CASPRGGGIIGAEAFF. Full variable domain (remainder filled in from reference TRBV2 and TRBJ1-1): EPEVTQTPSHQVTQMGQEVILRCVPISNHLYFYWYRQILGQKVEFLVSFYNNEISEKSEIFDDQFSVERPDGSNFTLKIRSTKLEDSAMYFCASPRGGGIIGAEAFFGQGTRLTVV.

The rearrangement links TRBV6-1 to TRBJ2-7; 10 nucleotides match TRBD2. CDR3 length: 16 residues. The V gene end was trimmed by 1 base and the J gene end by 9 bases; junction bases not matched to a gene: 12. Looked up from germline, CDR1 is MNHNS and CDR2 is SASEGT. This CDR3 reads CASSEGVAGGSLGQYF. CDR3 in DNA: TGTGCCAGCAGTGAAGGCGTAGCGGGGGGATCCCTGGGGCAGTACTTC.

This sequence joins TRBV2 and TRBJ2-7; the D gene is possibly TRBD2 (6 bases). Trimming removed 3 bases from V and 2 bases from J, with 14 bases in between. CDR1 SNHLY and CDR2 FYNNEI come from the germline V gene. The CDR3 covers 15 residues. CDR3 region: CASSEISGRTYEQYF. The CDR3 DNA reads as TGTGCCAGCAGTGAGATTAGCGGTAGGACCTACGAGCAGTACTTC.

This clone occurred once. Other DNA variants within this sample encode the same CDR3. V is TRBV19 and J is TRBJ2-7; D uncertain. The CDR3 length is 13 residues. V lost 3 bases and J lost 1, with 7 bases in between. Germline-derived CDR1 and CDR2 are LNHDA and SQIVND (reference sequence). The CDR3 loop is CASSIASSYEQYF. The CDR3 coding sequence is TGTGCCAGTAGTATCGCTAGTTCCTACGAGCAGTACTTC.

V gene TRBV19 combines with J gene TRBJ1-1; 8 bases match TRBD1. Unmatched junction bases numbered 6, after V lost 5 bases and J lost 1 base. This CDR3 spans 15 amino acids. Germline CDR1 reads LNHDA; CDR2 reads SQIVND (reference sequence). The CDR3 loop is CASSPWTGKNTEAFF. The CDR3 nucleotides are TGTGCCAGTAGTCCTTGGACAGGGAAGAACACTGAAGCTTTCTTT.

The chain employs TRBV27 and TRBJ2-3, with D perhaps TRBD2 (6 bases). The CDR3 loop spans 17 amino acids. Trimming stripped 2 bases from V and 2 bases from J, with 17 bases between. Germline CDR1 reads MNHEY; CDR2 reads SMNVEV (reference sequence). The CDR3 reads CASSLTAGTAITDTQYF. The CDR3 bases are TGTGCCAGCAGTTTAACCGCCGGGACTGCAATCACAGATACGCAGTATTTT.

This clone has a single count. Other DNA sequences in this specimen translate into the identical CDR3. This chain joins TRBV10-2 and TRBJ1-5; D gene ambiguous. CDR3 length equals 13 residues. The germline V gene has CDR1 WSHSY and CDR2 SAAADI. Trimming stripped 6 bases from V and 3 bases from J, with 9 bases between. The CDR3 nucleotides are TGCGCCAGCAGCGGCGGGTACAATCAGCCCCAGCATTTT. This sequence encodes CASSGGYNQPQHF.

The chain links TRBV28 to TRBJ1-1; possibly TRBD1 for D (5 bases). Germline V gene lookup returns CDR1 MDHEN and CDR2 SYDVKM. This CDR3 spans 14 amino acids. The germline V and J ends were trimmed by 2 bases and 2 bases, with 9 bases remaining between them. The CDR3 DNA follows: TGTGCCAGCAGTTTACATCAGGGAAACACTGAAGCTTTCTTT. Amino acid sequence: CASSLHQGNTEAFF.

This rearrangement joins TRBV4-1 to TRBJ1-2; D might be TRBD1 (6 bases). Germline CDR1 reads MGHRA; CDR2 reads YSYEKL. V was trimmed by 1 base and J by 4 bases, leaving 13 bases between them. The CDR3 runs 15 residues. DNA of the CDR3: TGCGCCAGCAGCCAAGTGGCAGGGGAAGCCTATGGCTACACCTTC. The encoded protein is CASSQVAGEAYGYTF.

The chain employs TRBV6-5 and TRBJ2-7, with a weak D call TRBD1 (6 bases). V was trimmed by 6 bases and J by 3 bases, leaving 15 bases between them. This CDR3 is built from 14 residues. CDR1 and CDR2 from the germline V gene are MNHEY and SVGAGI. CDR3 in amino acids: CASSIGTLFYEQYF. In DNA, the CDR3 is TGTGCCAGCAGCATAGGGACACTTTTCTACGAGCAGTACTTC.

The rearrangement uses TRBV5-1 and TRBJ2-3, with D possibly matching TRBD2 (6 bases). The V gene lost 0 bases and the J gene lost 6 bases, with 11 bases spanning the gap. Germline loops: CDR1 SGHRS, CDR2 YFSETQ. The CDR3 consists of 14 residues. CDR3 amino acids: CASSLGDSRDTQYF. CDR3 bases: TGCGCCAGCAGCTTGGGGGACTCTAGGGATACGCAGTATTTT.

The gene calls are TRBV6-1 and TRBJ2-7; unclear D gene. The CDR3 is 12 amino acids. V dropped 3 bases and J dropped 0 bases, with 3 bases sitting between them. Germline V lookup: CDR1 MNHNS, CDR2 SASEGT. The CDR3 loop is CASSESSYEQYF. The CDR3 DNA reads TGTGCCAGCAGTGAGAGCTCCTACGAGCAGTACTTC.

The chain is built from TRBV21-1 and TRBJ2-6; the table assigns TRBD2, which was not confirmed against the DNA. TRBV21-1 is flagged as a pseudogene. This CDR3 comprises 18 residues. The CDR3 region is CASSKLGTMRAGANVLTF. CDR3 coding DNA: TGTGCCAGCAGCAAACTAGGCACTATGAGGGCTGGGGCCAACGTCCTGACTTTC.

This chain joins TRBV30 and TRBJ2-3, with TRBD2 matching 7 bases. With V trimmed by 2 bases and J by 4 bases, 9 bases remained unmatched. There are 15 residues in the CDR3. From germline, CDR1 is GTSNPN and CDR2 SVGIG (reference sequence). This CDR3 is CAWSTGTNPPDTQYF. The CDR3 bases are TGTGCCTGGAGTACCGGGACTAATCCCCCAGATACGCAGTATTTT.